This T cell receptor (beta chain) is from a study of shared clonotypes between healthy human individuals (dated by TCRdb to 2020 to 2021). For context, the study as a whole: The cohort included three men and a couple of women between 18 and 49 years of age. Leukapheresis yielded between about 0.94 and 8.9 billion PBMCs per donor. Per donor, three plates each were used for CD4 naive and CD4 memory, two for CD8 naive, and one for CD8 memory. Different laboratories and diverse techniques were used to prepare libraries and sequence TCR repertoires, to increase sequencing depth and limit assay-specific biases. The study deeply sequenced blood TCR repertoires of about five healthy adults to estimate repertoire size and the extent of clonotype sharing between individuals.

General findings and caveats noted by the study authors: Incomplete sequencing was indicated by rarefaction of sorted-subset datasets, despite the large sequencing depth. The small number of donors limited the genetic and exposure-history diversity represented. Compared with non-shared clonotypes, the clonotypes found in all four sorted-subset donors had higher generation probabilities. When a few donors were compared, the shared fraction of clonotypes was approximately 5% for naive CD4, 3.5% to 4% for naive CD8, 2% to 2.5% for memory CD4, and less than 0.5% for memory CD8. Larger estimated clonotype richness was generally found for naive subsets than for memory subsets. Only blood was sampled, and tissue TCR repertoires likely differ from those in blood. Pairwise subsampling led to the expectation that sequencing depth would affect the degree of clonotype sharing among donors.

The CDR3 numbers 13 residues from cysteine through phenylalanine. Just CDR3 DNA is preserved here, 39 bases in frame from base 1. The germline V gene gives CDR1 as SGHDT and CDR2 as YYEEEE. V was cut back by 4 bases and J by 1 base, leaving a gap of 8 bases between them. As concerns this clone: It has no known antigen specificity. Base-call qualities are not available, and no considerably larger clone is one nucleotide away.

TCR CDR3 regions were amplified from genomic DNA by multiplex PCR using the deep immunoSEQ assay. Genomic DNA extracted from each cell subset was distributed evenly over all wells of several immunoSEQ 96-well plates, and each plate served as one replicate. For sorted subsets, approximately 190 ng of genomic DNA, equivalent to around 31,000 T cell genomes, went into each replicate PCR. The purified libraries were quantified using a Qubit 3.0 fluorometer, sized with a Bioanalyzer 2100, and then quantified again using the KAPA Library Quantification kit. A separate single-read 150-cycle Illumina NextSeq 550 flow cell was used to sequence each immunoSEQ 96-well plate. As for the authors' bioinformatics: The immunoSEQ output contained only junctional sequences without quality scores, so filtering could not match that applied to full-length reads. Sequences were annotated with PyIR, a Python wrapper for IgBLAST v1.9, using IMGT germline references to assign V/J genes and CDR3. Reads with weak V/J assignments (E-value above 1e-6), missing CDR3, stop codons, out-of-frame junctions, or ambiguous translated residues were removed. V3J clonotypes were defined as sequences sharing an identical inferred V gene, J gene, and CDR3 amino acid sequence. To compute the percentage overlap between repertoires, the number of shared unique clonotypes was divided by the size of the smaller repertoire. Repertoire richness was assessed with RTK rarefaction, the Chao1 estimator, and Recon v2.1 estimates of unobserved clonotypes. For all TCRbeta clonotypes obtained by the gDNA method from a few donors, generation probabilities were computed with OLGA. TCRdb limited this immuneACCESS table to in-frame rearrangements with V and J called. A share of clones is missing; checked studies link under half to unresolved V genes, and the rest is unexplained. V, J and clone size are taken as reported in that table, and D and trimming were inferred from the DNA itself. Counted in this sample were roughly 1 million clones; more than 60% of them appeared once. The ten largest clones take up over 1.3% of the sample.

The donors were healthy, HIV-negative adults who had no recently reported acute infections or vaccinations. Every donor was a Caucasian adult living in Nashville, Tennessee, USA. CD4+ T cells were enriched by magnetic negative selection, after which naive cells were positively selected on CD45RA and the negative fraction was taken as the memory subset. After blood collection by leukapheresis, PBMCs were isolated using Ficoll-Histopaque density gradient centrifugation and then cryopreserved in the vapor phase of liquid nitrogen. Analytical flow cytometry was used to check the purity and quantity of every magnetically sorted T cell population. Genomic DNA was isolated from each sorted fraction and quantified by UV absorbance on a Nanodrop 2000c.

In this chain, TRBV5-6 is recombined with TRBJ2-5; the D gene cannot be resolved beyond TRBD1 or TRBD2, each matching 5 bases. Sequencing was performed on memory CD4+ T cells sorted from blood. Interpreted using the paper, the cell subset or site label stands for: CD45RA-negative fraction. The sequence derives from a man aged 18 to 35 in good health. Read as DNA, the sequence is TGTGCCAGCAGCGGGGGATTCCAAGAGACCCAGTACTTC. The resulting protein is CASSGGFQETQYF.